Shown below are 27 T cell receptor beta chains from a single sample sequenced in a study of shared clonotypes between healthy human individuals. Generated by immunoSEQ multiplex PCR, the TCRdb table keeps only in-frame clones and is missing some. The sample includes just under 350,000 clones, around 70% of them seen just once. Sequencing was performed on memory CD4+ T cells sorted from blood. As to subset: CD45RA-negative fraction. These receptors were obtained from a man aged 25 to 45 in good health.

The chain joins TRBV11-3 to TRBJ1-1, with TRBD1 identical over 7 bases. J was trimmed by 5 bases and V by 1 base; bases with no gene match: 4. CDR3 length equals 14 residues. Germline V gene lookup returns CDR1 SGHNT and CDR2 YENEEA. In DNA form, the CDR3 reads TGTGCCAGCAGCTTAGGACAGGGAGCGACTGAAGCTTTCTTT. Encoded protein: CASSLGQGATEAFF.

V and J are TRBV5-1 and TRBJ1-1, with D possibly matching TRBD1 (6 bases). There are 15 residues in the CDR3. V dropped 2 bases and J dropped 5 bases, with 16 bases sitting between them. CDR1 and CDR2 from the germline V gene are SGHRS and YFSETQ. CDR3 DNA sequence: TGCGCCAGCAGCTTTACAGGGACCTCTGGGACTGAAGCTTTCTTT. It is translated as CASSFTGTSGTEAFF.

This chain connects TRBV9 to TRBJ2-1; the match to TRBD1 covers 8 bases. This CDR3 is built from 18 residues. The J segment lost 5 bases and the V segment lost 0 bases, leaving 13 bases of the junction unmatched. The germline V gene encodes CDR1 SGDLS and CDR2 YYNGEE. Here the CDR3 reads CASSVGGQGAIGDNEQFF. CDR3 coding DNA: TGTGCCAGCAGCGTAGGAGGGCAGGGGGCTATCGGTGACAATGAGCAGTTCTTC.

In its sample, this clone was seen a few times. This chain connects TRBV7-2 to TRBJ2-6; D is possibly TRBD1 (5 bases). Germline assignment: CDR1 SGHTA and CDR2 FQGNSA. V was shortened by 3 bases and J by 0 bases, with 9 bases between the two germline ends. The CDR3 length is 16 residues. The DNA for the CDR3 is TGTGCCAGCAGCTTGTCACAGGACTCTGGGGCCAACGTCCTGACTTTC. Amino acid sequence: CASSLSQDSGANVLTF. Looking up the rest from reference TRBV7-2 and TRBJ2-6 gives the full variable domain: GAGVSQSPSNKVTEKGKDVELRCDPISGHTALYWYRQSLGQGLEFLIYFQGNSAPDKSGLPSDRFSAERTGGSVSTLTIQRTQQEDSAVYLCASSLSQDSGANVLTFGAGSRLTVL.

The chain links TRBV6-6 to TRBJ2-1; 10 nucleotides align to TRBD2. The CDR3 is 15 residues long. V lost 5 bases and J lost 2; bases outside the gene matches: 3. Per the germline V gene, CDR1 is MNHNY and CDR2 is SVGAGI (reference sequence). The CDR3 DNA is TGTGCCAGCAGTCTAGGGACTAGCGCCTACAATGAGCAGTTCTTC. Amino acids: CASSLGTSAYNEQFF.

This chain uses TRBV14 with TRBJ2-2; D is possibly TRBD1 (5 bases). V was pared by 1 base and J by 6 bases, with 18 bases between. Per germline, CDR1 SGHDN and CDR2 FVKESK. The CDR3 extends over 17 amino acids. CDR3 nucleotides: TGTGCCAGCAGCCAAGTTCGAACCGCAGGGCCGGCCGGGGAGCTGTTTTTT. It encodes CASSQVRTAGPAGELFF.

The rearrangement joins TRBV11-3 to TRBJ2-1; a weak D match, TRBD2 (5 bases). Germline CDR1 and CDR2: SGHNT and YENEEA. Trimming left V 0 bases short and J 10 bases short, with 10 bases between. The CDR3 covers 13 residues. The CDR3 bases are TGTGCCAGCAGCTTAGAGGCGGGTCGGGAGCAGTTCTTC. This translates into CASSLEAGREQFF.

The rearrangement uses TRBV5-1 and TRBJ2-3; 12 nucleotides agree with TRBD2. The CDR3 totals 18 residues. In germline, CDR1 is SGHRS, CDR2 YFSETQ. The V and J ends lost 2 bases and 5 bases, in that order; junction bases with no gene match: 12. This chain's CDR3 is CASSLSLAGGPGKDTQYF. DNA for the CDR3: TGCGCCAGCAGCTTAAGCCTAGCGGGAGGGCCCGGGAAAGATACGCAGTATTTT.

The chain recombines TRBV5-5 with TRBJ1-5; D is undetermined. Germline CDR1 is SGHKS and CDR2 is YYEKEE (reference sequence). Trimming removed 0 bases from V and 0 bases from J, with 7 bases in between. The CDR3 is 15 residues long. CDR3 amino acids: CASSLGVYSNQPQHF. The CDR3 DNA follows: TGTGCCAGCAGCTTGGGAGTTTATAGCAATCAGCCCCAGCATTTT.

The V gene is TRBV7-2, the J gene TRBJ1-4; unclear D gene. The V gene lost 2 bases and the J gene lost 5 bases, with 12 bases spanning the gap. The CDR3 sequence is 15 residues long. CDR1 and CDR2 from the germline V gene are SGHTA and FQGNSA. Here the CDR3 DNA reads TGTGCCAGCAGCTTATCGGCAGTGATGAATGAAAAACTGTTTTTT. Protein sequence: CASSLSAVMNEKLFF.

The V call is TRBV11-2, the J call TRBJ1-5; a possible D gene is TRBD1 (5 bases). CDR1 SGHAT and CDR2 FQNNGV come from the germline V gene. CDR3 length equals 16 residues. V was trimmed by 0 bases and J by 6 bases, leaving 15 bases between them. The CDR3 loop is CASSLDRQGRGQPQHF. The CDR3 DNA sequence: TGTGCCAGCAGCTTAGATCGGCAGGGAAGGGGTCAGCCCCAGCATTTT.

Worth noting for this clone: A read error is the likely source, as a far larger clone sits one nucleotide away. This chain uses TRBV7-9 with TRBJ2-1; D remains unclear. The CDR3 sequence is 11 residues long. Germline CDR1 reads SEHNR; CDR2 reads FQNEAQ (reference sequence). This chain's CDR3 is CAGSYYNEQFF. The CDR3 DNA sequence: TGTGCCGGCAGCTATTACAATGAGCAGTTCTTC.

The chain is built from TRBV29-1 and TRBJ2-7; 11 nucleotides match TRBD2. Per the germline V gene, CDR1 is SQVTM and CDR2 is ANQGSEA. J gave up 1 base and V 7 bases, and 12 bases lay outside the gene matches. This CDR3 is 16 amino acids long. The CDR3 nucleotides read TGCAGCGCCCGCGCCTCTAGCGGGAGGCCTTCCTACGAGCAGTACTTC. The encoded protein is CSARASSGRPSYEQYF.

The chain links TRBV7-3 to TRBJ2-1, with D unclear. CDR3 length equals 16 residues. V was pared by 1 base and J by 4 bases, with 14 bases between. Germline CDR1 and CDR2: SGHTA and FQGTGA. CDR3: CASSLMPGPAYNEQFF. The CDR3 bases are TGTGCCAGCAGCTTAATGCCTGGCCCCGCATACAATGAGCAGTTCTTC.

This clone has at least ten counts. The chain is built from TRBV14 and TRBJ1-1; the D gene is possibly TRBD1 (6 bases). This CDR3 is built from 14 residues. Germline CDR1 SGHDN, CDR2 FVKESK. V was pared by 4 bases and J by 8 bases, with 17 bases between. The CDR3, as DNA: TGTGCCAGCAGCCCCCAACCAGGGGTTCTGGAAGCTTTCTTT. Protein sequence: CASSPQPGVLEAFF.

The V call is TRBV10-3, the J call TRBJ2-7; tentatively, D is TRBD2 (5 bases). V was pared by 2 bases and J by 3 bases, with 17 bases between. Germline CDR1 and CDR2: ENHRY and SYGVKD. CDR3 length: 16 residues. In nucleotides, the CDR3 is TGTGCCATCAGTGAGGGTCCTGGTGCGGGTAACTACGAGCAGTACTTC. Protein product: CAISEGPGAGNYEQYF.

V usage is TRBV9 and J usage is TRBJ2-3; D is undetermined. V was cut by 0 bases and J by 0 bases, with 8 bases left in between. This CDR3 is built from 15 residues. Germline CDR1 SGDLS, CDR2 YYNGEE. The CDR3 loop is CASSVESLSTDTQYF. CDR3 DNA sequence: TGTGCCAGCAGCGTAGAGTCGCTAAGCACAGATACGCAGTATTTT. The full variable domain, with the rest looked up from reference TRBV9 and TRBJ2-3, is DSGVTQTPKHLITATGQRVTLRCSPRSGDLSVYWYQQSLDQGLQFLIQYYNGEERAKGNILERFSAQQFPDLHSELNLSSLELGDSALYFCASSVESLSTDTQYFGPGTRLTVL.

The rearrangement uses TRBV19 and TRBJ2-1, with TRBD1 matching 10 bases. The CDR3 covers 14 residues. Per germline, CDR1 LNHDA and CDR2 SQIVND (reference sequence). V was clipped by 6 bases and J by 4 bases; unmatched bases: 3. In nucleotides, the CDR3 is TGTGCCAGTAGCCGGGACAGGGGTTACAATGAGCAGTTCTTC. Amino acid sequence: CASSRDRGYNEQFF.

This clone has more than one count but fewer than ten. V gene TRBV7-2 combines with J gene TRBJ2-1; weak D call: TRBD1 (5 bases). Germline lookup yields CDR1 SGHTA and CDR2 FQGNSA. The germline V and J ends were trimmed by 2 bases and 5 bases, with 10 bases remaining between them. The CDR3 covers 14 residues. This CDR3 is CASSLTEGDNEQFF. DNA of the CDR3: TGTGCCAGCAGCTTAACGGAAGGGGACAATGAGCAGTTCTTC. The full variable domain, completed using reference TRBV7-2 and TRBJ2-1, is GAGVSQSPSNKVTEKGKDVELRCDPISGHTALYWYRQSLGQGLEFLIYFQGNSAPDKSGLPSDRFSAERTGGSVSTLTIQRTQQEDSAVYLCASSLTEGDNEQFFGPGTRLTVL.

The J gene is TRBJ1-2, the V gene TRBV6-5; D possibly corresponds to TRBD1 (6 bases). Germline CDR1 MNHEY, CDR2 SVGAGI. This CDR3 region has 15 residues. The V end lost 5 bases, the J end lost 7 bases, and 20 bases lay between the germline ends. The CDR3 coding sequence is TGTGCCAGCAGTCCTTCCTTACAGGGTACGGGTGGCTACACCTTC. It codes for CASSPSLQGTGGYTF.

This clone was counted ten times or more. The chain joins TRBV2 to TRBJ2-1; 9 nucleotides line up with TRBD1. V trimming: 3 bases; J trimming: 5 bases; junction bases outside the gene matches: 8. The CDR3 is 16 amino acids. Germline V CDR1 and CDR2: SNHLY, FYNNEI. CDR3 protein: CASSEAGTGLDNEQFF. The CDR3 DNA reads as TGTGCCAGCAGTGAGGCCGGGACAGGGCTTGACAATGAGCAGTTCTTC.

This clone has just one count. The chain is built from TRBV7-8 and TRBJ2-2; 10 bases agree with TRBD2. This CDR3 region has 15 residues. From germline, CDR1 is SGHVS and CDR2 FQNEAQ. The J segment lost 4 bases and the V segment lost 4 bases, leaving 3 bases of the junction unmatched. CDR3 sequence reads: CASSSSGRGTGELFF. CDR3 nucleotides: TGTGCCAGCAGCTCGAGCGGGAGGGGCACCGGGGAGCTGTTTTTT.

Of note for this clone: A clone one base away is much larger, so this may be a read error. The chain is built from TRBV7-9 and TRBJ2-3; 12 nucleotides match TRBD1. CDR1 and CDR2 from the germline V gene are SEHNR and FQNEAQ (reference sequence). The CDR3 runs 18 residues. After removal of 10 bases from V and 3 bases from J, the junction contained 17 bases not matched to a gene. The CDR3 sequence is CATERPLRDRGPTDTQYF. CDR3 DNA: TGTGCCACCGAACGTCCGCTGCGGGACAGGGGGCCAACAGATACGCAGTATTTT. The full variable domain, rest sourced from reference TRBV7-9 and TRBJ2-3, is DTGVSQNPRHKITKRGQNVTFRCDPISEHNRLYWYRQTLGQGPEFLTYFQNEAQLEKSRLLSDRFSAERPKGSFSTLEIQRTEQGDSAMYLCATERPLRDRGPTDTQYFGPGTRLTVL.

The gene calls are TRBV10-3 and TRBJ1-2, with D perhaps matching TRBD1 (5 bases). From germline, CDR1 is ENHRY and CDR2 SYGVKD. The CDR3 is 11 residues long. Trimming took 7 bases from V and 7 from J, leaving 10 bases between them. The CDR3 coding sequence is TGTGCCATCACCGGGACTGGTGGCTACACCTTC. This sequence encodes CAITGTGGYTF.

This chain uses TRBV30 with TRBJ2-6; D uncertain. V shed 0 bases and J shed 12 bases, with 9 bases lying between them. This CDR3 comprises 12 residues. Germline loops: CDR1 GTSNPN, CDR2 SVGIG (reference sequence). DNA for the CDR3: TGTGCCTGGAGTGTACCCCCCTCCGTCCTGACTTTC. This translates into CAWSVPPSVLTF.

This chain joins TRBV5-1 and TRBJ1-2, with D possibly being TRBD1 (5 bases). Germline CDR1 SGHRS, CDR2 YFSETQ. CDR3 length: 14 amino acids. Trimming stripped 5 bases from V and 6 bases from J, with 17 bases between. The CDR3 is CASRVEADSNGYTF. In nucleotides, the CDR3 is TGCGCCAGCAGGGTTGAAGCAGACAGTAATGGCTACACCTTC.

This clone was observed a handful of times. The chain is built from TRBV2 and TRBJ2-5; perhaps TRBD2 as D (7 bases). Looked up from germline, CDR1 is SNHLY and CDR2 is FYNNEI. This CDR3 contains 16 residues. The V end lost 4 bases, the J end lost 2 bases, and 17 bases lay between the germline ends. This CDR3 reads CASSGTGRVRQETQYF. In nucleotides, the CDR3 is TGTGCCAGCAGTGGTACAGGGAGGGTGCGACAAGAGACCCAGTACTTC. The full variable domain, rest sourced from reference TRBV2 and TRBJ2-5, is EPEVTQTPSHQVTQMGQEVILRCVPISNHLYFYWYRQILGQKVEFLVSFYNNEISEKSEIFDDQFSVERPDGSNFTLKIRSTKLEDSAMYFCASSGTGRVRQETQYFGPGTRLLVL.